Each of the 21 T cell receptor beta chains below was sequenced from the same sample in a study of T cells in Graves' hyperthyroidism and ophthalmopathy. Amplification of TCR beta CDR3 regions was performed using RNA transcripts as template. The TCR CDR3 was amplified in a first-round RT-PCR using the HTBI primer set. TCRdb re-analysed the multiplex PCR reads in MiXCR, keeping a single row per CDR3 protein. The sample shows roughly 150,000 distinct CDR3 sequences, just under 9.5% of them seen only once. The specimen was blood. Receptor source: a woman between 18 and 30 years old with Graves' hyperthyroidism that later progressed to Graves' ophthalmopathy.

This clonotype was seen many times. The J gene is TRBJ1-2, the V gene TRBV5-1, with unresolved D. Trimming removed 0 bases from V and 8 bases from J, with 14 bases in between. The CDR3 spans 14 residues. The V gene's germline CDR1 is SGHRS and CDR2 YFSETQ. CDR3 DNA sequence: TGCGCCAGCAGCTTGGTGCGGGGTAGTGACGGCTACACCTTC. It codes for CASSLVRGSDGYTF. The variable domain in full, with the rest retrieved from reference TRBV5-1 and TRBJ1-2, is KAGVTQTPRYLIKTRGQQVTLSCSPISGHRSVSWYQQTPGQGLQFLFEYFSETQRNKGNFPGRFSGRQFSNSRSEMNVSTLELGDSALYLCASSLVRGSDGYTFGSGTRLTVV.

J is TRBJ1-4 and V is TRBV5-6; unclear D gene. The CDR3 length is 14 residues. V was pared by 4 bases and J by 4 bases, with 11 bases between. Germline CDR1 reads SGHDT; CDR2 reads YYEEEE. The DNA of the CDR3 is TGTGCCAGCAGCCCAGGCCGATATAATGAAAAACTGTTTTTT. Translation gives CASSPGRYNEKLFF.

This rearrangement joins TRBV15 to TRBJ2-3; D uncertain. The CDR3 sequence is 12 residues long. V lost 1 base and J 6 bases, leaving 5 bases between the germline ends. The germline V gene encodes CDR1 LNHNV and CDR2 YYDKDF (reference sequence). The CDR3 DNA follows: TGTGCCACCAGCAGAGCTGGTGATACGCAGTATTTT. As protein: CATSRAGDTQYF.

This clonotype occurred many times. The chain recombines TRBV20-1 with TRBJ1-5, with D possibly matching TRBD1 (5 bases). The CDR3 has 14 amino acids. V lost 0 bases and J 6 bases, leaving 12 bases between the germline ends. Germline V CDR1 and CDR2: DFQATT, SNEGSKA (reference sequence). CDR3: CSARDGGRGQPQHF. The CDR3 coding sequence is TGCAGTGCTAGAGATGGGGGACGCGGTCAGCCCCAGCATTTT.

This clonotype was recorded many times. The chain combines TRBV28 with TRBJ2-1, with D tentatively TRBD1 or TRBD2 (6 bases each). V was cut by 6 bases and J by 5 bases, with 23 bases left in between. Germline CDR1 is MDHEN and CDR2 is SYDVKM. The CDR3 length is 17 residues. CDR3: CASSVRGVGWRDNEQFF. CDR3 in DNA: TGTGCCAGCAGCGTTAGGGGGGTAGGTTGGAGGGACAATGAGCAGTTCTTC.

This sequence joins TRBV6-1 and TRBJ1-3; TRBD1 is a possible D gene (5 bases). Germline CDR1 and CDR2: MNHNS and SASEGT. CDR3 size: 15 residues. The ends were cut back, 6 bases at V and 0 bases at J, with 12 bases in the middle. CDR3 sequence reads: CASSQGLRSGNTIYF. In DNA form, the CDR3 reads TGTGCCAGCAGCCAGGGATTACGCTCTGGAAACACCATATATTTT.

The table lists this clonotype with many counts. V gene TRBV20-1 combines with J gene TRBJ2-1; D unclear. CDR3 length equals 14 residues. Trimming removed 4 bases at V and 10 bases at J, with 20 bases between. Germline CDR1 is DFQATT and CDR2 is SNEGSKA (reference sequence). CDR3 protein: CSATDPVRIKEQFF. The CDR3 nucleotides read TGCAGTGCTACGGATCCGGTTAGGATTAAAGAGCAGTTCTTC.

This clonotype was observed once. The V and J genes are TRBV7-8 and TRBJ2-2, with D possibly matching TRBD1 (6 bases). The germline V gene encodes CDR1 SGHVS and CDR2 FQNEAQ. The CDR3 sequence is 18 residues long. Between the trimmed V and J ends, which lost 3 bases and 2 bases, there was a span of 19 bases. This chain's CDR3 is CASSLFGQSRSNTGELFF. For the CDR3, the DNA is TGTGCCAGCAGCTTGTTTGGACAGTCCAGGAGTAACACCGGGGAGCTGTTTTTT.

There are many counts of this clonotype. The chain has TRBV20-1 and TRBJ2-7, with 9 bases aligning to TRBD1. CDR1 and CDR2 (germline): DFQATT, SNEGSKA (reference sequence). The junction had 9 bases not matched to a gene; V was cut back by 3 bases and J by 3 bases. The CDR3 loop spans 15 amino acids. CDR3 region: CSASVPDRGSYEQYF. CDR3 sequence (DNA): TGCAGTGCTAGCGTACCGGACAGGGGAAGCTACGAGCAGTACTTC.

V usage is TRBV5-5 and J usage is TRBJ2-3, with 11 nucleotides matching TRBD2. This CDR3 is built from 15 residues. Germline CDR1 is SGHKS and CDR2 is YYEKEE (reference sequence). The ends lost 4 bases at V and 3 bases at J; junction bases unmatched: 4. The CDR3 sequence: CASSKVAGGTDTQYF. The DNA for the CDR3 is TGTGCCAGCAGCAAAGTAGCGGGAGGGACAGATACGCAGTATTTT.

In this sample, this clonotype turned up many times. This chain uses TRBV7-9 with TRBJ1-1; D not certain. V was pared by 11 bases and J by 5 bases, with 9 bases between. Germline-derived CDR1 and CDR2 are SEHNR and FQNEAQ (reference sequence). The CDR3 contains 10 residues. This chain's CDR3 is CASQVTEAFF. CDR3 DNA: TGTGCCTCCCAGGTGACTGAAGCTTTCTTT.

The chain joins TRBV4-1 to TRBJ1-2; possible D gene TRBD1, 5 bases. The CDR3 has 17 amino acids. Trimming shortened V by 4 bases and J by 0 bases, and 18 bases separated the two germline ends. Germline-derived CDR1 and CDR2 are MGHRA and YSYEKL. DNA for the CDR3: TGCGCCAGCAGCCCATTCAAAATTGGGGACCCTAACTATGGCTACACCTTC. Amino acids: CASSPFKIGDPNYGYTF.

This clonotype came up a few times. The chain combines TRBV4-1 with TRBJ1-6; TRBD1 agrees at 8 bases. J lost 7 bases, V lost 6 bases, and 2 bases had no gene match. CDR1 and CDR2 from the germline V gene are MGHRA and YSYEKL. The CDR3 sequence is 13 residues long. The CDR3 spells CASSRQGNSPLHF. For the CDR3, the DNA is TGCGCCAGCAGTCGACAGGGGAATTCACCCCTCCACTTT.

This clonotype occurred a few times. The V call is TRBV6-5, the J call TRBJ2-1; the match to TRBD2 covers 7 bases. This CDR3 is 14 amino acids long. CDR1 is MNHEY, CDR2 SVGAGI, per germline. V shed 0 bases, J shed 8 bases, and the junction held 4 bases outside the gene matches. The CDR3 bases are TGTGCCAGCAGTTACTCTGGCGGGAGAGATGAGCAGTTCTTC. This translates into CASSYSGGRDEQFF.

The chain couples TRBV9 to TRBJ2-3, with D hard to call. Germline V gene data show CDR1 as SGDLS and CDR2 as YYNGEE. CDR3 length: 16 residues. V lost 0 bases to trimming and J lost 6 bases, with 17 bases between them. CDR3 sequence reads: CASSVEVMNLRDTQYF. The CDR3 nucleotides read TGTGCCAGCAGCGTAGAAGTCATGAATTTGAGGGATACGCAGTATTTT.

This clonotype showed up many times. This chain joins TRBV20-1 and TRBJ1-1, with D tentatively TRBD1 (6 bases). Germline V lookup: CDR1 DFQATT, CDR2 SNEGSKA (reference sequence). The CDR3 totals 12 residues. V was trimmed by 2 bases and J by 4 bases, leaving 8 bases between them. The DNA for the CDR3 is TGCAGTGCTAGACAGGGGAGCACTGAAGCTTTCTTT. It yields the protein CSARQGSTEAFF.

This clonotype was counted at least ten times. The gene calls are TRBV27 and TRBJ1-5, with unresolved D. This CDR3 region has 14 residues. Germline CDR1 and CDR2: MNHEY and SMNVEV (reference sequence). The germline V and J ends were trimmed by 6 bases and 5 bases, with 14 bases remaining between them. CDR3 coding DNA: TGTGCCAGCAGGCGACGGGAGGGTCATCAGCCCCAGCATTTT. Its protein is CASRRREGHQPQHF.

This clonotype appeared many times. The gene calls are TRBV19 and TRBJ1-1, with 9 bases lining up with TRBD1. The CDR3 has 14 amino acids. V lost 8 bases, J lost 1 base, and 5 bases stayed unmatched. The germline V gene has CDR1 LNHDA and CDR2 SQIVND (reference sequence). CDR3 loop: CASRQGGANTEAFF. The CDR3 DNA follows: TGTGCCAGTCGACAGGGGGGGGCGAACACTGAAGCTTTCTTT.

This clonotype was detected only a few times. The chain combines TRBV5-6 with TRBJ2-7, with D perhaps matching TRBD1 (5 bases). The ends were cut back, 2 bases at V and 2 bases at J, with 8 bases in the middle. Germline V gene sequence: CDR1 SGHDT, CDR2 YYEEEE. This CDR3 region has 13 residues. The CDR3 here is CASSFDSPYEQYF. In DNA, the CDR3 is TGTGCCAGCAGCTTTGACAGCCCCTACGAGCAGTACTTC.

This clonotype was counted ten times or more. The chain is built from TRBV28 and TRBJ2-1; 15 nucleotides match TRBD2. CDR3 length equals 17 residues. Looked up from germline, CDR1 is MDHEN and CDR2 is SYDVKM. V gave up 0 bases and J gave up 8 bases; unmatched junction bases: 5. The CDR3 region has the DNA TGTGCCAGCAGTTTATGGGGGACTAGCGGGAGGTCGGATGAGCAGTTCTTC. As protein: CASSLWGTSGRSDEQFF.

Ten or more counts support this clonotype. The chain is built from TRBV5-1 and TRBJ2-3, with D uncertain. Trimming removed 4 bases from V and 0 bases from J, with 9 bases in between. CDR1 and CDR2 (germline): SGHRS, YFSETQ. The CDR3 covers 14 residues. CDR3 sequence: CASSPQRSTDTQYF. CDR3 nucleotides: TGCGCCAGCAGCCCCCAGAGAAGCACAGATACGCAGTATTTT.